These 8 T cell receptor beta chains came from one sample sequenced in a study of control samples from healthy donors and cancer patients (TCRdb year 2020). The protocol used for the library was the immunoSEQ multiplex PCR assay. In its TCRdb copy, this immuneACCESS table keeps in-frame sequences only and misses some clones. Where compared with another copy, unresolved V genes explain less than half of these, and the others have no known cause. This sample comprises about 51,000 clones, around nine tenths of them detected only once. The ten largest clonotypes hold 40% of the sample. Sequenced input: PBMCs. These receptors all come from a man aged 45-65 years with head and neck cancer.

V and J are TRBV3-1 (or the pseudogene TRBV3-2) and TRBJ1-2; the match to TRBD1 covers 7 bases. Looked up from germline, CDR1 is LGHDT and CDR2 is YNNKEL (reference sequence). V lost 1 base to trimming and J lost 8 bases; unmatched junction nucleotides: 7. The CDR3 covers 14 residues. The DNA of the CDR3 is TGTGCCAGCAGCCAAGGACAGGGACAAATAGGCTACACCTTC. Translation: CASSQGQGQIGYTF.

The rearrangement links TRBV28 to TRBJ2-1, with D unclear. Trimming stripped 4 bases from V and 12 bases from J, with 10 bases between. CDR1 and CDR2 (germline): MDHEN, SYDVKM. This CDR3 contains 11 residues. In DNA form, the CDR3 reads TGTGCCAGCAGTTCCGTAGTCACGCAGTTCTTC. It specifies CASSSVVTQFF.

CDR3: CASKGGGENTEAFF. Written as DNA, the CDR3 is TGTGCCAGCAAGGGGGGAGGGGAGAACACTGAAGCTTTCTTT. The chain carries TRBV28 and TRBJ1-1, with D possibly being TRBD1 (6 bases). The germline V gene has CDR1 MDHEN and CDR2 SYDVKM. The CDR3 length is 14 residues. V was trimmed by 7 bases and J by 1 base, leaving 13 bases between them.

The chain carries TRBV3-1 (or the pseudogene TRBV3-2) and TRBJ2-7; D is unresolved. The V end lost 4 bases, the J end lost 6 bases, and 16 bases lay between the germline ends. Per germline, CDR1 LGHDT and CDR2 YNNKEL (reference sequence). The CDR3 has 14 amino acids. This CDR3 reads CASSLASGRIEQYF. The CDR3 DNA follows: TGTGCCAGCAGCCTGGCTTCCGGCCGGATCGAGCAGTACTTC.

This clone was seen just once. The chain recombines TRBV28 with TRBJ1-2, with D tentatively TRBD1 (5 bases). The CDR3 spans 15 residues. Between the trimmed V and J ends, which lost 2 bases and 2 bases, there was a span of 12 bases. The germline V gene has CDR1 MDHEN and CDR2 SYDVKM. DNA of the CDR3: TGTGCCAGCAGTTTAGGACATCAGAACAACTATGGCTACACCTTC. The encoded protein is CASSLGHQNNYGYTF.

The V and J genes are TRBV15 and TRBJ1-3; the D is unclear. V gave up 1 base and J gave up 0 bases, with 19 bases separating them. The CDR3 is 19 residues long. The germline V gene has CDR1 LNHNV and CDR2 YYDKDF (reference sequence). In nucleotides, the CDR3 is TGTGCCACCAGCAGAGCCGGAAGGCGGCCATACAACTCTGGAAACACCATATATTTT. Protein sequence: CATSRAGRRPYNSGNTIYF.

This chain joins TRBV27 and TRBJ2-2; unclear D gene. V was shortened by 8 bases and J by 7 bases, with 17 bases between the two germline ends. The CDR3 contains 14 residues. Germline V lookup: CDR1 MNHEY, CDR2 SMNVEV (reference sequence). The CDR3 here is CASAPLGTSGELFF. CDR3 nucleotides: TGTGCCAGCGCCCCCTTGGGTACCAGCGGGGAGCTGTTTTTT.

The chain employs TRBV2 and TRBJ2-2; D call uncertain. V lost 6 bases and J 8 bases, leaving 13 bases between the germline ends. This CDR3 region has 13 residues. Germline CDR1 SNHLY, CDR2 FYNNEI. The CDR3 sequence: CASSKIGQGELFF. Written as DNA, the CDR3 is TGTGCCAGCAGCAAAATTGGTCAGGGGGAGCTGTTTTTT.